The next 17 T cell receptor beta chains were all read from a single sample in a study of T cell responses to AZD1222 COVID-19 vaccine. The table came from immunoSEQ multiplex PCR; TCRdb's copy has only in-frame clones and leaves some out. The sample yields approximately 61,000 clones, 81% seen once. Sequencing was performed on peripheral blood, taken 28 days after the second AZD1222 dose. These receptors all stem from an adult who received the AZD1222 COVID-19 vaccine.

The chain uses TRBV10-3 and TRBJ2-1; TRBD2 agrees at 8 bases. CDR1 is ENHRY, CDR2 SYGVKD, per germline. J lost 14 bases, V lost 3 bases, and 3 bases had no gene match. This CDR3 has 11 residues. CDR3 protein: CAISDGTREFF. In DNA form, the CDR3 reads TGTGCCATCAGTGATGGGACTAGGGAGTTCTTC.

The chain has TRBV7-6 and TRBJ2-6, with 10 bases identical to TRBD1. CDR3 length: 17 residues. The V gene's germline CDR1 is SGHVS and CDR2 FNYEAQ. V was clipped by 5 bases and J by 0 bases; unmatched bases: 4. The CDR3 here is CASSRRQGASGANVLTF. CDR3 nucleotide sequence: TGTGCCAGCAGCCGCCGACAGGGGGCCTCTGGGGCCAACGTCCTGACTTTC. The full variable domain, rest sourced from reference TRBV7-6 and TRBJ2-6, is GAGVSQSPRYKVTKRGQDVALRCDPISGHVSLYWYRQALGQGPEFLTYFNYEAQQDKSGLPNDRFSAERPEGSISTLTIQRTEQRDSAMYRCASSRRQGASGANVLTFGAGSRLTVL.

V and J are TRBV7-2 and TRBJ2-2; 9 bases fit TRBD2. Trimming cost V 4 bases and J 1 base; bases outside gene matches: 4. Germline CDR1 is SGHTA and CDR2 is FQGNSA. The CDR3 extends over 16 amino acids. CDR3 in amino acids: CASSSLAGLNTGELFF. In DNA form, the CDR3 reads TGTGCCAGCAGCTCACTAGCGGGCCTGAACACCGGGGAGCTGTTTTTT.

The chain combines TRBV28 with TRBJ1-2; no clear D. The germline gives CDR1 MDHEN, CDR2 SYDVKM. V dropped 6 bases and J dropped 3 bases, with 11 bases sitting between them. The CDR3 consists of 13 residues. The CDR3 is CASRTEIYYGYTF. The CDR3 nucleotides read TGTGCCAGCAGGACCGAAATATACTATGGCTACACCTTC.

This clone was recorded only once. The chain uses TRBV5-5 and TRBJ1-2; a possible D gene is TRBD1 (5 bases). This CDR3 has 14 amino acids. The ends were cut back, 0 bases at V and 5 bases at J, with 11 bases in the middle. Germline CDR1 and CDR2: SGHKS and YYEKEE (reference sequence). The CDR3 protein is CASSLEVTAYGYTF. The DNA for the CDR3 is TGTGCCAGCAGCTTGGAGGTGACAGCTTATGGCTACACCTTC.

This chain links TRBV28 with TRBJ1-5; weak D call: TRBD1 (5 bases). The germline V gene has CDR1 MDHEN and CDR2 SYDVKM. The CDR3 totals 16 residues. With 2 bases removed from V and 0 bases from J, the gap between germline ends came to 11 bases. CDR3 coding DNA: TGTGCCAGCAGTTTACCCCCAGGGTATAGCAATCAGCCCCAGCATTTT. This sequence encodes CASSLPPGYSNQPQHF.

The V and J genes are TRBV30 and TRBJ1-6; no clear D. Germline V gives CDR1 GTSNPN, CDR2 SVGIG (reference sequence). This CDR3 has 14 amino acids. Trimming removed 5 bases at V and 7 bases at J, with 15 bases between. The CDR3 sequence is CAWRTWADNSPLHF. In DNA, the CDR3 is TGTGCCTGGCGGACTTGGGCAGACAATTCACCCCTCCACTTT.

This clone is a singleton in its sample. The chain links TRBV9 to TRBJ2-7; 8 bases map to TRBD2. The CDR3 has 14 amino acids. The V segment lost 4 bases and the J segment 4 bases; nucleotides outside the gene matches: 7. CDR1 is SGDLS, CDR2 YYNGEE, per germline. The DNA for the CDR3 is TGTGCCAGCAGCAACGCGGGGGGAGCTTACGAGCAGTACTTC. It yields the protein CASSNAGGAYEQYF.

The V and J genes are TRBV7-2 and TRBJ1-5, with 7 bases identical to TRBD1. CDR1 is SGHTA, CDR2 FQGNSA, per germline. V shed 5 bases and J 2 bases; nucleotides not matched to a gene: 9. This CDR3 region has 16 residues. CDR3 residues: CASSPETGWGNQPQHF. The CDR3 DNA reads as TGTGCCAGCAGCCCAGAGACAGGGTGGGGCAATCAGCCCCAGCATTTT.

CDR3 in amino acids: CASSPGQGRSFYEQYF. For the CDR3, the DNA is TGTGCCAGCAGCCCGGGACAGGGGAGAAGTTTCTACGAGCAGTACTTC. The V gene is TRBV3-1 (or the pseudogene TRBV3-2), the J gene TRBJ2-7; 10 positions agree with TRBD1. The CDR3 consists of 16 residues. V dropped 4 bases and J dropped 3; count of bases not matched to a gene: 9. The germline V gene has CDR1 LGHDT and CDR2 YNNKEL (reference sequence).

The chain joins TRBV5-1 to TRBJ2-1; D is unresolved. V was clipped by 5 bases and J by 5 bases, with 14 bases between them. Germline V lookup: CDR1 SGHRS, CDR2 YFSETQ. The CDR3 contains 14 residues. CDR3 bases: TGCGCCAGCAGTCCCTTTGGTCGCGACAATGAGCAGTTCTTC. Protein sequence: CASSPFGRDNEQFF.

This clone was seen only a few times. The rearrangement links TRBV7-2 to TRBJ2-3, with a tentative D call TRBD1 (5 bases). Germline loops: CDR1 SGHTA, CDR2 FQGNSA. This CDR3 has 15 residues. Trimming pared 2 bases from V and 0 bases from J, leaving 9 bases between. CDR3 in DNA: TGTGCCAGCAGCTTATGGGGCGGTAGCACAGATACGCAGTATTTT. It translates to CASSLWGGSTDTQYF.

The rearrangement links TRBV27 to TRBJ2-3; weak D call: TRBD2 (6 bases). The CDR3 is 15 residues long. Per the germline V gene, CDR1 is MNHEY and CDR2 is SMNVEV (reference sequence). The V and J ends lost 5 bases and 1 base respectively, with 13 bases between them. The CDR3 loop is CASSQAPGGTDTQYF. The CDR3 DNA follows: TGTGCCAGCAGTCAGGCCCCGGGAGGCACAGATACGCAGTATTTT.

V is TRBV18 and J is TRBJ1-3; 8 nucleotides align to TRBD1. The V gene's germline CDR1 is KGHSH and CDR2 LQKENI. The CDR3 spans 15 residues. With V trimmed by 3 bases and J by 2 bases, 3 bases remained unmatched. CDR3 sequence reads: CASSPKTGAGNTIYF. The CDR3 nucleotides read TGTGCCAGCTCACCCAAGACAGGGGCTGGAAACACCATATATTTT.

This chain uses TRBV7-6 with TRBJ2-7; tentative D call: TRBD2 (6 bases). V was cut by 0 bases and J by 2 bases, with 11 bases left in between. Germline CDR1 and CDR2: SGHVS and FNYEAQ. The CDR3 consists of 15 residues. The CDR3 bases are TGTGCCAGCAGCTTAGCCCCTAGCGCGACCTACGAGCAGTACTTC. It codes for CASSLAPSATYEQYF. Full variable domain (remainder filled in from reference TRBV7-6 and TRBJ2-7): GAGVSQSPRYKVTKRGQDVALRCDPISGHVSLYWYRQALGQGPEFLTYFNYEAQQDKSGLPNDRFSAERPEGSISTLTIQRTEQRDSAMYRCASSLAPSATYEQYFGPGTRLTVT.

The gene calls are TRBV18 and TRBJ1-3; D unresolved. The V end lost 2 bases, the J end lost 4 bases, and 12 bases lay between the germline ends. The CDR3 is 15 amino acids. Germline V gives CDR1 KGHSH, CDR2 LQKENI. CDR3 sequence reads: CASSPERVGGNTIYF. The DNA of the CDR3 is TGTGCCAGCTCACCAGAGAGGGTAGGAGGAAACACCATATATTTT.

The CDR3: CASSRETSGLNNEQFF. CDR3 DNA sequence: TGTGCCAGTAGTAGAGAAACTAGCGGGCTTAACAATGAGCAGTTCTTC. This chain joins TRBV19 and TRBJ2-1, with 9 positions matching TRBD2. The CDR3 sequence is 16 residues long. J lost 5 bases, V lost 4 bases, and 9 bases had no gene match. The V gene's germline CDR1 is LNHDA and CDR2 SQIVND (reference sequence). Together with reference TRBV19 and TRBJ2-1, the CDR3 gives the full variable domain: DGGITQSPKYLFRKEGQNVTLSCEQNLNHDAMYWYRQDPGQGLRLIYYSQIVNDFQKGDIAEGYSVSREKKESFPLTVTSAQKNPTAFYLCASSRETSGLNNEQFFGPGTRLTVL.